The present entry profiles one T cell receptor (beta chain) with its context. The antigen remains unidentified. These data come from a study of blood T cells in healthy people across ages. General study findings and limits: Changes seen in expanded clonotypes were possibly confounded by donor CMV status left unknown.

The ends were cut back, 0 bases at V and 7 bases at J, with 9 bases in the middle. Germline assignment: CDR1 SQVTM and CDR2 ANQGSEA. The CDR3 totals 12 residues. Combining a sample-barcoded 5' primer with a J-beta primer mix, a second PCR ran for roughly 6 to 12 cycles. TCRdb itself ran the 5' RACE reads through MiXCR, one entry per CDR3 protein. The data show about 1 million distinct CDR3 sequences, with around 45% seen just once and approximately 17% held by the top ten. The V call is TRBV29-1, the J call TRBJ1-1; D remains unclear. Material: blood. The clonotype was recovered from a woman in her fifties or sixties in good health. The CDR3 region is CSVEDRWGEAFF. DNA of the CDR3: TGCAGCGTTGAAGATCGGTGGGGTGAAGCTTTCTTT.